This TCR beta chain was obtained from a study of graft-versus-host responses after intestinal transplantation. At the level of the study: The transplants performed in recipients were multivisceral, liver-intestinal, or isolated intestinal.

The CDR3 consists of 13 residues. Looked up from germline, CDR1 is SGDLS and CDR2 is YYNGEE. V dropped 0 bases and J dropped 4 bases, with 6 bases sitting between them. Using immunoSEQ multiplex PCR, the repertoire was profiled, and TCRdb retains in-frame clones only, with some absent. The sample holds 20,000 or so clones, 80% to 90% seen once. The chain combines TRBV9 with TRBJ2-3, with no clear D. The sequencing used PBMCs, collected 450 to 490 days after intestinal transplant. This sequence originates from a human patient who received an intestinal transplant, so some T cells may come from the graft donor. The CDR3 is CASSVGASDTQYF. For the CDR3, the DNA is TGTGCCAGCAGCGTAGGAGCCTCAGATACGCAGTATTTT.